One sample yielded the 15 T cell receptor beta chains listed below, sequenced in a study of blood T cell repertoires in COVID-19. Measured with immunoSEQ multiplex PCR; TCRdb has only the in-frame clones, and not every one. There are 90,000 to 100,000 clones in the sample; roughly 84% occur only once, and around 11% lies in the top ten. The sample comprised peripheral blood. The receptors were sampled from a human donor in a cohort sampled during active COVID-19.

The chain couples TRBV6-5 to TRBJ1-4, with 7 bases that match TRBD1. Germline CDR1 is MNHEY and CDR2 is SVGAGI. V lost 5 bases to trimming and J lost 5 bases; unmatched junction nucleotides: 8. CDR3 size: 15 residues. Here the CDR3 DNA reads TGTGCCAGCAGTCCCACAGGACAGGTCAATGAAAAACTGTTTTTT. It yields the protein CASSPTGQVNEKLFF.

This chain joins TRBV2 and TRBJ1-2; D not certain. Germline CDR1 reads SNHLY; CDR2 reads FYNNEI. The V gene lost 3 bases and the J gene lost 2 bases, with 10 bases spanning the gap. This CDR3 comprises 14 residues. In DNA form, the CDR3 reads TGTGCCAGCAGTGAGCGGGGTCAGAACTATGGCTACACCTTC. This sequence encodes CASSERGQNYGYTF.

As DNA, the CDR3 is TGTGCCAGCAGCTTGAAACTAGCGGGAACCCGGGGCGAGCAGTACTTC. Translation: CASSLKLAGTRGEQYF. The J gene is TRBJ2-7, the V gene TRBV27; 10 bases align to TRBD2. Unmatched junction bases numbered 14, after V lost 6 bases and J lost 6 bases. The CDR3 extends over 16 amino acids. CDR1 and CDR2 from the germline V gene are MNHEY and SMNVEV (reference sequence).

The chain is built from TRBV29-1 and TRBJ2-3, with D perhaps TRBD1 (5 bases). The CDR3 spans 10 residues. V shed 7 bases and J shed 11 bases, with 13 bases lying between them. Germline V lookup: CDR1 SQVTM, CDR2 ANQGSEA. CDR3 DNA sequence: TGCAGCGGCTTCGACAGTTTGCAGTATTTT. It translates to CSGFDSLQYF.

The chain's CDR3 is CARRTSGSTGELFF. The CDR3 DNA reads as TGTGCCAGGCGGACTAGCGGGAGCACCGGGGAGCTGTTTTTT. The chain combines TRBV19 with TRBJ2-2; 13 bases line up with TRBD2. The CDR3 is made up of 14 amino acids. Per the germline V gene, CDR1 is LNHDA and CDR2 is SQIVND (reference sequence). Trimming took 9 bases from V and 4 from J; bases not matched to a gene: 2.

The CDR3 bases are TGTGCCAGCAGTGAAGTCGGACCTACAGGGGGAGGAGAGACCCAGTACTTC. Its protein is CASSEVGPTGGGETQYF. The chain has TRBV2 and TRBJ2-5, with TRBD1 identical over 8 bases. The germline V gene has CDR1 SNHLY and CDR2 FYNNEI. The CDR3 runs to 17 residues. V lost 1 base, J lost 4 bases, and 11 bases stayed unmatched.

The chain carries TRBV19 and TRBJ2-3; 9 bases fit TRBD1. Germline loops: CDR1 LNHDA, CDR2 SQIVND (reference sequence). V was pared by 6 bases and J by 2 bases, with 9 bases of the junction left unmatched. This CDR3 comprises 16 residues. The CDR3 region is CASRTGTGRPTDTQYF. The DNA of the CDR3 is TGTGCCAGTAGGACCGGGACAGGGAGACCCACAGATACGCAGTATTTT.

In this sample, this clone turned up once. The DNA for the CDR3 is TGTGCAAGTCGCTTAGTGAAAGGGACAGGGAATTCACCCCTCCACTTT. Protein: CASRLVKGTGNSPLHF. The chain is built from TRBV12-2 and TRBJ1-6; the D segment call TRBD1 is taken from the table without a DNA check. TRBV12-2 constitutes a pseudogene. The CDR3 is 16 residues long.

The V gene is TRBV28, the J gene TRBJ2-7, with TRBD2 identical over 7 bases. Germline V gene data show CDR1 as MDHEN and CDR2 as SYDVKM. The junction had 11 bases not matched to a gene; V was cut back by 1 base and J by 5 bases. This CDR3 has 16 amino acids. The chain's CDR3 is CASSLSWYGGRNEQYF. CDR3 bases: TGTGCCAGCAGTTTATCGTGGTACGGGGGGAGAAACGAGCAGTACTTC.

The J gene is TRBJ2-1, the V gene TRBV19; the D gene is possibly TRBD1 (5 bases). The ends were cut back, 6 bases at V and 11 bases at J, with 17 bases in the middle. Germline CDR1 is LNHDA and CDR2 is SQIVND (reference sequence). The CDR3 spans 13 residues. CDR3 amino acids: CASRGQGPPQQFF. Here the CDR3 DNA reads TGTGCCAGTAGAGGGCAGGGCCCTCCCCAGCAGTTCTTC.

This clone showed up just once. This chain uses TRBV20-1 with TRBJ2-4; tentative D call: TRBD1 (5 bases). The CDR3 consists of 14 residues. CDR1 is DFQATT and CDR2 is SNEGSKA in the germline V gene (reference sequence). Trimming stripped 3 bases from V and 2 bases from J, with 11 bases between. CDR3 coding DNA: TGCAGTGCTAGTTCAGGGTTTACCAAAAACATTCAGTACTTC. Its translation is CSASSGFTKNIQYF.

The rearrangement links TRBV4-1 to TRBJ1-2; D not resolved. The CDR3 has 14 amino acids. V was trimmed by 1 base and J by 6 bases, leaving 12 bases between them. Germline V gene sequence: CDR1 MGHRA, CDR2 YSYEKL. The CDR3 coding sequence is TGCGCCAGCAGCCAAGCGGTAAGGAGGAATGGCTACACCTTC. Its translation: CASSQAVRRNGYTF.

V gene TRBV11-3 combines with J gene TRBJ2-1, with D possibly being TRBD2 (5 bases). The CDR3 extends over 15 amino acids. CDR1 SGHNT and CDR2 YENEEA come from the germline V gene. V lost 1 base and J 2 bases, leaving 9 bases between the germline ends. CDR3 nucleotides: TGTGCCAGCAGCTTAGGTGACGGGGCCTACAATGAGCAGTTCTTC. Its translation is CASSLGDGAYNEQFF.

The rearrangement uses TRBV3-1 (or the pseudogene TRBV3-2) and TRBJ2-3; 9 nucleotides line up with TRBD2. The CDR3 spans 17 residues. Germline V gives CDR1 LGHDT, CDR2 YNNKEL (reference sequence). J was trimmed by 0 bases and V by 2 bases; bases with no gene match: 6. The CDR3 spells CASSQIPSGASTDTQYF. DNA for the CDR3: TGTGCCAGCAGCCAAATCCCTAGCGGGGCTAGCACAGATACGCAGTATTTT.

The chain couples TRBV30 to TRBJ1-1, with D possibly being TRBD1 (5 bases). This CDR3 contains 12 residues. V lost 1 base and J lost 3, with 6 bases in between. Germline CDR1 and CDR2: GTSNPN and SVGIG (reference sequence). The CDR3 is CAWSAGYTEAFF. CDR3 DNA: TGTGCCTGGAGTGCAGGGTACACTGAAGCTTTCTTT.